These 30 T cell receptor beta chains share one sample of origin, sequenced in a study of graft-versus-host responses after intestinal transplantation. Here immunoSEQ multiplex PCR was the method, and the copy in TCRdb shows in-frame clones only, minus some. There are 45,000 to 55,000 clones in the sample; approximately 92% occur only once, and 5% to 7% lies in the top ten. Sample: PBMCs, taken around 820 days after a first intestinal transplant, on the day of a second. The receptors derive from a human patient who received an intestinal transplant, so some T cells may come from the graft donor.

The gene calls are TRBV6-5 and TRBJ2-1, with 7 bases aligning to TRBD2. The ends lost 0 bases at V and 5 bases at J; junction bases unmatched: 4. Germline CDR1 reads MNHEY; CDR2 reads SVGAGI. The CDR3 has 15 amino acids. The CDR3 sequence is CASSYSSSGDNEQFF. In DNA form, the CDR3 reads TGTGCCAGCAGTTACTCGTCTAGCGGAGACAATGAGCAGTTCTTC.

The chain carries TRBV5-4 and TRBJ1-1, with a tentative D call TRBD1 (6 bases). The CDR3 extends over 15 amino acids. Germline CDR1 and CDR2: SGHNT and YYREEE (reference sequence). V lost 5 bases and J 0 bases, leaving 14 bases between the germline ends. The CDR3 is CASSFRGGLNTEAFF. CDR3 nucleotide sequence: TGTGCCAGCAGTTTCAGGGGAGGGTTGAACACTGAAGCTTTCTTT.

This rearrangement joins TRBV19 to TRBJ1-1; no firm D call. Per germline, CDR1 LNHDA and CDR2 SQIVND (reference sequence). V was trimmed by 4 bases and J by 1 base, leaving 10 bases between them. The CDR3 is 14 amino acids. The CDR3 DNA sequence: TGTGCCAGTAGTAAGGCAGGTGAGAACACTGAAGCTTTCTTT. Its translation is CASSKAGENTEAFF.

The chain is built from TRBV9 and TRBJ2-1; D is uncertain. V was clipped by 4 bases and J by 7 bases, with 12 bases between them. This CDR3 has 13 residues. Germline loops: CDR1 SGDLS, CDR2 YYNGEE. The CDR3 spells CASSHSGVNEQFF. The CDR3 bases are TGTGCCAGCAGCCATAGTGGGGTAAATGAGCAGTTCTTC. Full variable domain (outside the CDR3, taken from reference TRBV9 and TRBJ2-1): DSGVTQTPKHLITATGQRVTLRCSPRSGDLSVYWYQQSLDQGLQFLIQYYNGEERAKGNILERFSAQQFPDLHSELNLSSLELGDSALYFCASSHSGVNEQFFGPGTRLTVL.

The chain has TRBV27 and TRBJ1-5, with unresolved D. Germline CDR1 reads MNHEY; CDR2 reads SMNVEV (reference sequence). V was cut by 2 bases and J by 7 bases, with 9 bases left in between. CDR3 length: 13 amino acids. CDR3 loop: CASSLAAYQPQHF. The DNA of the CDR3 is TGTGCCAGCAGTTTAGCGGCATACCAGCCCCAGCATTTT.

This chain joins TRBV21-1 and TRBJ1-1; no DNA check was done on the table's D call, TRBD1. TRBV21-1 is an annotated pseudogene. The CDR3 is 15 amino acids. This CDR3 reads CASSKLRGPYTEAFF. CDR3 sequence (DNA): TGTGCCAGCAGCAAGCTCAGGGGTCCGTACACTGAAGCTTTCTTT.

This clone is a singleton in its sample. The chain is built from TRBV28 and TRBJ2-3, with D unclear. From germline, CDR1 is MDHEN and CDR2 SYDVKM. The V gene lost 3 bases and the J gene lost 0 bases, with 10 bases spanning the gap. The CDR3 has 15 residues. CDR3: CASSLRIKSTDTQYF. CDR3 DNA: TGTGCCAGCAGTTTGAGGATAAAGAGCACAGATACGCAGTATTTT. Combining the CDR3 with reference TRBV28 and TRBJ2-3 gives the whole variable domain DVKVTQSSRYLVKRTGEKVFLECVQDMDHENMFWYRQDPGLGLRLIYFSYDVKMKEKGDIPEGYSVSREKKERFSLILESASTNQTSMYLCASSLRIKSTDTQYFGPGTRLTVL.

The chain couples TRBV5-1 to TRBJ2-2, with 14 bases fitting TRBD2. Germline CDR1 is SGHRS and CDR2 is YFSETQ. CDR3 size: 15 residues. With 3 bases clipped from V and 7 bases from J, the junction kept 2 bases outside the gene matches. In DNA, the CDR3 is TGCGCCAGCAGCTCGGGACTAGCGGGGGACGGGGAGCTGTTTTTT. Translating it yields CASSSGLAGDGELFF.

The gene calls are TRBV5-6 and TRBJ2-7; the match to TRBD2 covers 8 bases. Germline V gives CDR1 SGHDT, CDR2 YYEEEE. Trimming took 0 bases from V and 5 from J; bases not matched to a gene: 4. The CDR3 sequence is 14 residues long. The DNA for the CDR3 is TGTGCCAGCAGCTTGGCCGCGGGAGGTGACGAGCAGTACTTC. It codes for CASSLAAGGDEQYF.

The gene calls are TRBV7-9 and TRBJ2-7, with a weak D call TRBD1 (6 bases). The CDR3 is 15 amino acids. From germline, CDR1 is SEHNR and CDR2 FQNEAQ (reference sequence). With 1 base removed from V and 2 bases from J, the gap between germline ends came to 12 bases. CDR3 nucleotides: TGTGCCAGCAGCTTAGACCGGGACACCGCCTACGAGCAGTACTTC. Protein sequence: CASSLDRDTAYEQYF.

The chain recombines TRBV27 with TRBJ2-7; 10 bases agree with TRBD2. From germline, CDR1 is MNHEY and CDR2 SMNVEV (reference sequence). V gave up 6 bases and J gave up 3 bases; unmatched junction bases: 17. The CDR3 runs 18 residues. In DNA form, the CDR3 reads TGTGCCAGCAGCATGAGGGGGCTAGCGGGAGAATGGAGCTACGAGCAGTACTTC. Protein sequence: CASSMRGLAGEWSYEQYF.

The chain carries TRBV28 and TRBJ1-2; no definite D call. There are 12 residues in the CDR3. Germline CDR1 and CDR2: MDHEN and SYDVKM. V lost 3 bases and J lost 4, with 6 bases in between. CDR3 residues: CASSLESYGYTF. CDR3 DNA sequence: TGTGCCAGCAGTTTGGAGAGCTATGGCTACACCTTC.

This clone was detected once. This rearrangement joins TRBV7-3 to TRBJ1-1, with no clear D. CDR1 and CDR2 (germline): SGHTA, FQGTGA. The CDR3 has 13 residues. Trimming stripped 5 bases from V and 1 base from J, with 8 bases between. CDR3 loop: CASSPGGNTEAFF. CDR3 sequence (DNA): TGTGCCAGCAGCCCTGGAGGGAACACTGAAGCTTTCTTT.

The chain carries TRBV18 and TRBJ1-1, with D possibly matching TRBD1 (6 bases). Germline loops: CDR1 KGHSH, CDR2 LQKENI. The V end lost 3 bases, the J end lost 5 bases, and 16 bases lay between the germline ends. The CDR3 runs to 15 residues. The CDR3 DNA reads as TGTGCCAGCTCACCTAGGGACATGGAGGGGACTGAAGCTTTCTTT. Its translation: CASSPRDMEGTEAFF.

CDR3 loop: CASSVSGTGGAAQYF. In DNA, the CDR3 is TGTGCCAGCAGCGTATCCGGGACAGGGGGCGCAGCGCAGTACTTC. The chain carries TRBV5-4 and TRBJ2-7; TRBD1 matches 12 bases. The CDR3 has 15 amino acids. The trim removed 4 bases at V and 9 bases at J, leaving 11 bases unmatched. Germline lookup yields CDR1 SGHNT and CDR2 YYREEE (reference sequence). Full variable domain (missing parts from reference TRBV5-4 and TRBJ2-7): ETGVTQSPTHLIKTRGQQVTLRCSSQSGHNTVSWYQQALGQGPQFIFQYYREEENGRGNFPPRFSGLQFPNYSSELNVNALELDDSALYLCASSVSGTGGAAQYFGPGTRLTVT.

The CDR3 DNA is TGTGCCATCAGTGGGAAGGACCGGACAGCTTCGGGTAGGACCCAGTACTTC. Translating it yields CAISGKDRTASGRTQYF. This chain joins TRBV10-3 and TRBJ2-5; a possible D gene is TRBD1 (6 bases). This CDR3 spans 17 amino acids. V lost 4 bases and J 7 bases, leaving 25 bases between the germline ends. Germline values: CDR1 ENHRY, CDR2 SYGVKD.

The rearrangement joins TRBV28 to TRBJ2-3, with D possibly TRBD2 on 5 matching bases. The CDR3 length is 14 residues. With 5 bases removed from V and 5 bases from J, the gap between germline ends came to 14 bases. CDR1 MDHEN and CDR2 SYDVKM come from the germline V gene. The CDR3 reads CASSGMGEGDTQYF. In DNA, the CDR3 is TGTGCCAGCAGTGGGATGGGAGAAGGAGATACGCAGTATTTT.

The rearrangement links TRBV7-2 to TRBJ2-5; 8 bases align to TRBD2. CDR3 length: 14 residues. The V segment lost 6 bases and the J segment 3 bases; nucleotides outside the gene matches: 6. CDR1 is SGHTA, CDR2 FQGNSA, per germline. DNA of the CDR3: TGTGCCAGCAGTCAGACTAGCGTCAAAGAGACCCAGTACTTC. It is translated as CASSQTSVKETQYF.

The count of this clone is one. The chain combines TRBV13 with TRBJ2-1; 7 nucleotides match TRBD2. V was pared by 5 bases and J by 4 bases, with 11 bases of the junction left unmatched. Germline V gene sequence: CDR1 PRHDT, CDR2 FYEKMQ (reference sequence). The CDR3 runs 16 residues. CDR3 sequence (DNA): TGTGCCAGCAGCACTGCTAGCGGTTTGATATACAATGAGCAGTTCTTC. Residues: CASSTASGLIYNEQFF.

The chain carries TRBV4-2 and TRBJ2-1; 12 bases are shared with TRBD2. Losses at the gene ends were 5 bases for V and 9 bases for J; bases not matched to a gene: 14. The germline V gene encodes CDR1 LGHNA and CDR2 YNFKEQ. CDR3 length: 17 residues. The CDR3 nucleotides read TGTGCCAGCAGCGACACCCCTAGCGGGAGGGCCTCCAGTGAGCAGTTCTTC. Its protein is CASSDTPSGRASSEQFF.

The table lists this clone with a count of one. This CDR3 reads CAWSSSVPGELFF. In DNA, the CDR3 is TGTGCCTGGAGTTCTAGTGTTCCCGGGGAGCTGTTTTTT. V and J are TRBV30 and TRBJ2-2; D is ambiguous. Trimming took off 2 bases at V and 6 bases at J, with 10 bases between the two ends. The CDR3 extends over 13 amino acids. Germline loops: CDR1 GTSNPN, CDR2 SVGIG (reference sequence).

The chain employs TRBV4-1 and TRBJ2-2; D is perhaps TRBD2 (5 bases). The V end lost 4 bases, the J end lost 6 bases, and 9 bases lay between the germline ends. This CDR3 region has 13 residues. CDR1 and CDR2 (germline): MGHRA, YSYEKL. CDR3: CASSPGWAGELFF. The CDR3, as DNA: TGCGCCAGCAGCCCGGGGTGGGCCGGGGAGCTGTTTTTT.

The genes are TRBV28 and TRBJ1-4; 7 positions match TRBD1. Germline CDR1 reads MDHEN; CDR2 reads SYDVKM. The CDR3 is 14 residues long. Germline trimming cut 5 bases from V and 7 bases from J; bases unmatched to any gene: 7. The CDR3 nucleotides are TGTGCCAGCAGTCCGGGACAGCAACCTGAAAAACTGTTTTTT. Residues: CASSPGQQPEKLFF.

With respect to this clone: Other DNA sequences within the sample encode an identical CDR3. This chain uses TRBV6-5 with TRBJ2-7, with 11 bases lining up with TRBD1. With 6 bases clipped from V and 2 bases from J, the junction kept 6 bases outside the gene matches. The length of the CDR3 is 15 residues. Looked up from germline, CDR1 is MNHEY and CDR2 is SVGAGI. CDR3 in DNA: TGTGCCAGCAGGGGACCGGGACAGGGGGCCTACGAGCAGTACTTC. This translates into CASRGPGQGAYEQYF.

This clone was found once. V gene TRBV14 combines with J gene TRBJ2-5; D not resolved. The CDR3 sequence is 14 residues long. The V end was cut by 5 bases, the J end by 1 base, with 11 bases between. The germline CDR1 and CDR2 sequences are SGHDN and FVKESK. The CDR3 reads CASSKTNIQETQYF. CDR3 bases: TGTGCCAGCAGCAAAACTAACATCCAAGAGACCCAGTACTTC.

V gene TRBV18 combines with J gene TRBJ2-1; no clear D. Germline lookup yields CDR1 KGHSH and CDR2 LQKENI. The CDR3 totals 15 residues. V was clipped by 0 bases and J by 7 bases, with 13 bases between them. CDR3 nucleotide sequence: TGTGCCAGCTCACCACCGGCTGGGGATCCTAATGAGCAGTTCTTC. Its protein product is CASSPPAGDPNEQFF.

The chain links TRBV27 to TRBJ2-3; D not certain. Trimming cost V 4 bases and J 5 bases, with 4 bases left between them. This CDR3 region has 11 residues. CDR1 is MNHEY and CDR2 is SMNVEV in the germline V gene (reference sequence). The CDR3 loop is CASSSLDTQYF. Written as DNA, the CDR3 is TGTGCCAGCAGTTCATTAGATACGCAGTATTTT.

This rearrangement joins TRBV7-3 to TRBJ1-3, with a possible D match to TRBD1 (5 bases). V shed 6 bases and J shed 0 bases, with 12 bases lying between them. This CDR3 spans 15 amino acids. Looked up from germline, CDR1 is SGHTA and CDR2 is FQGTGA. The CDR3 nucleotides are TGTGCCAGCAGTTTAGGGGCTTTCTCTGGAAACACCATATATTTT. Translated: CASSLGAFSGNTIYF.

The chain employs TRBV6-5 and TRBJ2-3; 7 bases agree with TRBD1. Per the germline V gene, CDR1 is MNHEY and CDR2 is SVGAGI. V was pared by 6 bases and J by 2 bases, with 8 bases of the junction left unmatched. The CDR3 contains 15 residues. The CDR3 nucleotides read TGTGCCAGCAGCAGCGAAGGGACAGTCACAGATACGCAGTATTTT. Amino acids: CASSSEGTVTDTQYF.

This chain connects TRBV2 to TRBJ2-7; TRBD1 agrees at 7 bases. The germline V gene has CDR1 SNHLY and CDR2 FYNNEI. The CDR3 is 14 amino acids. The trim removed 3 bases at V and 4 bases at J, leaving 6 bases unmatched. The CDR3 spells CASSEPEGAYEQYF. The CDR3 DNA reads TGTGCCAGCAGTGAGCCCGAGGGGGCTTACGAGCAGTACTTC. The complete variable domain, with remaining parts taken from reference TRBV2 and TRBJ2-7, reads EPEVTQTPSHQVTQMGQEVILRCVPISNHLYFYWYRQILGQKVEFLVSFYNNEISEKSEIFDDQFSVERPDGSNFTLKIRSTKLEDSAMYFCASSEPEGAYEQYFGPGTRLTVT.